The entry that follows covers one T cell receptor (beta chain) sequence. Germline values: CDR1 MDHEN, CDR2 SYDVKM. V lost 8 bases, J lost 4 bases, and 13 bases stayed unmatched. The CDR3 contains 15 residues. This table comes from immunoSEQ multiplex PCR, and its TCRdb copy is limited to in-frame clones, with some not included. Of 180,000 or so clones in the sample, about nine tenths were seen once. The sample is drawn from a study of blood T cell repertoires in COVID-19. Enrolled during active infection, Seattle patients were then followed longitudinally. V gene TRBV28 combines with J gene TRBJ1-1, with 7 bases lining up with TRBD1. Sequences were obtained from peripheral blood. The receptor's source is an older woman with COVID-19, enrolled during active disease. In DNA form, the CDR3 reads TGTGCCAGCCGCAAACCCAGGGGGAGAGGCACTGAAGCTTTCTTT. It codes for CASRKPRGRGTEAFF.